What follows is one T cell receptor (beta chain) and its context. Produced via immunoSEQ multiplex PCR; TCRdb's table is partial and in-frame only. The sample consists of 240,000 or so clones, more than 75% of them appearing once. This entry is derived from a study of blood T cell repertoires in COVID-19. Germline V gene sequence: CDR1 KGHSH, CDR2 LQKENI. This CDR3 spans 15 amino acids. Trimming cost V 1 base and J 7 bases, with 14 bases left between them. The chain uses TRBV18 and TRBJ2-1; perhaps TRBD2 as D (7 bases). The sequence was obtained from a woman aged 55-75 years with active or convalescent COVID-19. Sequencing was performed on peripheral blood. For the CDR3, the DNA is TGTGCCAGCTCACCACTCGGGGGGCAATATAATGAGCAGTTCTTC. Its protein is CASSPLGGQYNEQFF.